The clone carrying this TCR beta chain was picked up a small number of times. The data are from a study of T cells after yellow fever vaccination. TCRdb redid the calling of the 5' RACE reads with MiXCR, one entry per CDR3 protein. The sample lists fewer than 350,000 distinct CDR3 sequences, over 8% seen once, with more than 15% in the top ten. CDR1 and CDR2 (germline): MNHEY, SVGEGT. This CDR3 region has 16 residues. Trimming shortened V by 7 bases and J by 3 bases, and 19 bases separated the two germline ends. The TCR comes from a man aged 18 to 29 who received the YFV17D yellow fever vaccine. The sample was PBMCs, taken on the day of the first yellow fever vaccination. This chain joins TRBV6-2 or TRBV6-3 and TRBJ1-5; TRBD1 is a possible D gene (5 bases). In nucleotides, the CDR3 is TGTGCCAGCAAACCTGCAGGGTGGTACCTCAATCAGCCCCAGCATTTT. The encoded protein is CASKPAGWYLNQPQHF.